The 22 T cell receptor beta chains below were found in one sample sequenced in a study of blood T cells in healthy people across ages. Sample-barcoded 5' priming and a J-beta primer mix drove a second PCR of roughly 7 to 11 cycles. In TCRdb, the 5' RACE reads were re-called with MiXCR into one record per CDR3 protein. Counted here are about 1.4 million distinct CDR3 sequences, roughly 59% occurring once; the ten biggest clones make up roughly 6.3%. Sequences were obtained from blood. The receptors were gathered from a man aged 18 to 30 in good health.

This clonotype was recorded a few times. CDR3 residues: CASSPDSQEPPTETQYF. As DNA, the CDR3 is TGTGCCAGCAGTCCGGACAGCCAAGAACCTCCAACGGAGACCCAGTACTTC. This chain uses TRBV12-3 or TRBV12-4 with TRBJ2-5; D is perhaps TRBD1 (6 bases). There are 17 residues in the CDR3. V dropped 5 bases and J dropped 5 bases, with 24 bases sitting between them.

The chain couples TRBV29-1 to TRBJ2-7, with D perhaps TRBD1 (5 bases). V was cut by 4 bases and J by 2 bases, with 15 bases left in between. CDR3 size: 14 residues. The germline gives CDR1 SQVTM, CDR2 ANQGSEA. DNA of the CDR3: TGCAGCGTTGCAAATGGACACACTGCCTACGAGCAGTACTTC. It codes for CSVANGHTAYEQYF.

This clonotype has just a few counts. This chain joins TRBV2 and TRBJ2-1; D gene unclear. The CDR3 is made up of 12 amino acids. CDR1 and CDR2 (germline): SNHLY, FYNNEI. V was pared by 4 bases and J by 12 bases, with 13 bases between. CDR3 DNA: TGTGCCAGCAGTGTTCGGTCCTCGGGGCAGTTCTTC. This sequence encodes CASSVRSSGQFF.

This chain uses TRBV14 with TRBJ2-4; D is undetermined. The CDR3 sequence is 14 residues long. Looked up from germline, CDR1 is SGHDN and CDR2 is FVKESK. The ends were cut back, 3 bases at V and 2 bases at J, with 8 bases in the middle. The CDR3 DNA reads TGTGCCAGCAGCCACGGGCGGTCCAAAAACATTCAGTACTTC. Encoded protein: CASSHGRSKNIQYF.

The CDR3 coding sequence is TGTGCCAGCAGACCGGACAGGGGTGGCTACGAGCAGTACTTC. This gives the protein CASRPDRGGYEQYF. V and J are TRBV6-6 and TRBJ2-7; 9 nucleotides agree with TRBD1. CDR3 length equals 14 residues. The germline gives CDR1 MNHNY, CDR2 SVGAGI (reference sequence). The junction had 6 bases not matched to a gene; V was cut back by 6 bases and J by 3 bases.

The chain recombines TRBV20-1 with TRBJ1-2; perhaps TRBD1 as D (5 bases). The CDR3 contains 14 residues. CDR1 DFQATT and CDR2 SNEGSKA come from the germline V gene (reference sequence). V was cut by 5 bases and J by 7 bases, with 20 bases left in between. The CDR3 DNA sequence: TGCAGTGCTCCCAGCCGGGCAGGGATCGGTGGCTACACCTTC. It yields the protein CSAPSRAGIGGYTF.

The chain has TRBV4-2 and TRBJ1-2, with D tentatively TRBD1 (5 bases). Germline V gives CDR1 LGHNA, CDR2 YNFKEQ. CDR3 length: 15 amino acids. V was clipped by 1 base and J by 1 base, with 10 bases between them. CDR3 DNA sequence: TGTGCCAGCAGCCAAGGCAGGGCTCATAACTATGGCTACACCTTC. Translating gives CASSQGRAHNYGYTF.

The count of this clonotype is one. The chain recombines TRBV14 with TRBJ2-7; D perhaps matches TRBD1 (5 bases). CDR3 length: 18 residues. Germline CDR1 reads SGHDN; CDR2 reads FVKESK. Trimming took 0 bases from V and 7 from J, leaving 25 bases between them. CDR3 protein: CASSQEVYADTRIGEQYF. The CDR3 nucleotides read TGTGCCAGCAGCCAAGAGGTCTATGCGGACACAAGGATAGGGGAGCAGTACTTC. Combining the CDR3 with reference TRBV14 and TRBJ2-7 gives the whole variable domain EAGVTQFPSHSVIEKGQTVTLRCDPISGHDNLYWYRRVMGKEIKFLLHFVKESKQDESGMPNNRFLAERTGGTYSTLKVQPAELEDSGVYFCASSQEVYADTRIGEQYFGPGTRLTVT.

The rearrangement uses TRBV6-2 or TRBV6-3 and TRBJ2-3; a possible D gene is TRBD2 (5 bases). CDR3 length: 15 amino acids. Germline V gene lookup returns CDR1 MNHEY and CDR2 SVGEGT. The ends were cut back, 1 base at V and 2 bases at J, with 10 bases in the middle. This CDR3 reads CASSYWSGHTDTQYF. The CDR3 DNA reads TGTGCCAGCAGTTACTGGAGCGGCCACACAGATACGCAGTATTTT.

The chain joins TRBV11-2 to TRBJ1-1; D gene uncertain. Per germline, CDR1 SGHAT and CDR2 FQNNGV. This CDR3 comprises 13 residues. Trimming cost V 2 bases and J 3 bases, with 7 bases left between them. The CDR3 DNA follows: TGTGCCAGCAGCTTATCTGGGCACACTGAAGCTTTCTTT. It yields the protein CASSLSGHTEAFF.

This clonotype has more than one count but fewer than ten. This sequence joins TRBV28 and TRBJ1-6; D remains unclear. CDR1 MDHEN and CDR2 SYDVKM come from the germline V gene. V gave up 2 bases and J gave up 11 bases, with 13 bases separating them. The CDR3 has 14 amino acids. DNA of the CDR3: TGTGCCAGCAGTTTAACCGGACCCTATACACCCCTCCACTTT. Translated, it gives CASSLTGPYTPLHF. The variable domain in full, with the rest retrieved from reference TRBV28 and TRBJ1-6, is DVKVTQSSRYLVKRTGEKVFLECVQDMDHENMFWYRQDPGLGLRLIYFSYDVKMKEKGDIPEGYSVSREKKERFSLILESASTNQTSMYLCASSLTGPYTPLHFGNGTRLTVT.

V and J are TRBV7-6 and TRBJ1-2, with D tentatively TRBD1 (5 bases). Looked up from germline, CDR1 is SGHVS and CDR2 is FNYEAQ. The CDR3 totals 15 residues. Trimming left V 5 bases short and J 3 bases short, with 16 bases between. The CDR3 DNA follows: TGTGCCAGCAGCCCTACGGACATTTGGGACTATGGCTACACCTTC. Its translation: CASSPTDIWDYGYTF.

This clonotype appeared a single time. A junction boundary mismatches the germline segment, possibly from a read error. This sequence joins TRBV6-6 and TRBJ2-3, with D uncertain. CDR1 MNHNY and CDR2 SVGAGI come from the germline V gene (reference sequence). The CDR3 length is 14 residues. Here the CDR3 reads CASSPPGEADTRYF. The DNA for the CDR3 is TGTGCCAGCAGTCCCCCTGGCGAGGCAGATACGCGGTATTTT.

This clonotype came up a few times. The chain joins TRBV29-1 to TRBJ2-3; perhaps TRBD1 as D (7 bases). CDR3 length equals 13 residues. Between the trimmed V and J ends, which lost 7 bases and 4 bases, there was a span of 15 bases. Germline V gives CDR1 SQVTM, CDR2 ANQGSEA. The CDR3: CSGLDRDSDTQYF. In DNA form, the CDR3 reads TGCAGCGGACTTGACAGGGACTCAGATACGCAGTATTTT.

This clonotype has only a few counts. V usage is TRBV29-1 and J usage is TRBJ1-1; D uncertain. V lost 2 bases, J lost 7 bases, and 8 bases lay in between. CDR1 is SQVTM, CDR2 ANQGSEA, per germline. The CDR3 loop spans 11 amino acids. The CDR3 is CSVESRGEAFF. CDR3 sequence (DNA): TGCAGCGTTGAATCGCGAGGTGAAGCTTTCTTT.

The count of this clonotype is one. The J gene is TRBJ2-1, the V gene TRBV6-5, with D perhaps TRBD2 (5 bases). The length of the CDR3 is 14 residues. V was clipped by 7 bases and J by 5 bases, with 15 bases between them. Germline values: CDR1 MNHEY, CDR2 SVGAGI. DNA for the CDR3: TGTGCCAGCACTAATACCGGGAACAACAATGAGCAGTTCTTC. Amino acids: CASTNTGNNNEQFF.

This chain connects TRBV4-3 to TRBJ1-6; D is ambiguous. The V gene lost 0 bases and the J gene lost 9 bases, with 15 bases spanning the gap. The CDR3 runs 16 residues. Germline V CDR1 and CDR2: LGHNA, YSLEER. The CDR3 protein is CASSQDSRSGGSPLHF. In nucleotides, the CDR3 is TGCGCCAGCAGCCAAGATTCAAGGTCCGGAGGTTCACCCCTCCACTTT.

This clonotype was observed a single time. CDR3 sequence reads: CSARRQRGAYEQYF. CDR3 nucleotides: TGCAGTGCTAGGCGGCAAAGGGGGGCCTACGAGCAGTACTTC. The chain couples TRBV20-1 to TRBJ2-7; D may correspond to TRBD1 or TRBD2 (6 bases each). The length of the CDR3 is 14 residues. Per the germline V gene, CDR1 is DFQATT and CDR2 is SNEGSKA (reference sequence). With 3 bases removed from V and 2 bases from J, the gap between germline ends came to 14 bases.

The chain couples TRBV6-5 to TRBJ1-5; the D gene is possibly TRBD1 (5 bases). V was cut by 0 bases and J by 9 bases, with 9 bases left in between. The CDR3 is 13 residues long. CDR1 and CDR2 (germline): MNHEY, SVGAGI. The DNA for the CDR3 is TGTGCCAGCAGTTACTCCCCCGGGGGGCCCCAGCATTTT. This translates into CASSYSPGGPQHF.

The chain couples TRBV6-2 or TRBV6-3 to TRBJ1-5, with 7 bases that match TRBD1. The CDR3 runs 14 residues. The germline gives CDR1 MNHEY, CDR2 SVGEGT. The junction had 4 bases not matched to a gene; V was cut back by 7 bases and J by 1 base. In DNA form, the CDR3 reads TGTGCCAGCAAAGGGACAGTCAGCAATCAGCCCCAGCATTTT. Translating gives CASKGTVSNQPQHF.

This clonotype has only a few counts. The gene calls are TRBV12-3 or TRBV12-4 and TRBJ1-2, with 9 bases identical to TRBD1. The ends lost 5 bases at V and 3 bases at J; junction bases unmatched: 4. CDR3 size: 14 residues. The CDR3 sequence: CASSHRQGDYGYTF. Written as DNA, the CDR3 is TGTGCCAGCAGTCATCGACAGGGGGACTATGGCTACACCTTC.

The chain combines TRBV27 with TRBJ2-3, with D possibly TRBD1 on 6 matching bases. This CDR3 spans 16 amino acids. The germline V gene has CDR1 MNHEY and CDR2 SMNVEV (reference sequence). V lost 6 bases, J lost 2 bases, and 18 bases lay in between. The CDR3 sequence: CASRLPRDTYTDTQYF. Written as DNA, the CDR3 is TGTGCCAGCAGATTGCCCCGGGACACTTACACAGATACGCAGTATTTT.